These T cell receptor beta chains were read from a single sample in a study of blood T cell repertoires in COVID-19. Repertoires were generated with immunoSEQ multiplex PCR, while TCRdb's copy carries only in-frame clones and drops some. The sample comprises about 150,000 clones, approximately 88% of which are singletons, and approximately 5% rests with the top ten. The specimen sequenced was peripheral blood. These receptor sequences come from a human donor in a cohort sampled during active COVID-19. CDR3s include the opening cysteine and the closing phenylalanine or tryptophan. D genes are given only for firm matches. Clone size appears in some rows only: once, few, many, or a class for an expanded clone.

CDR3 protein: CASSNQGYGYTF
CDR3 DNA: TGTGCCAGCAGCAATCAGGGTTATGGCTACACCTTC
V gene: TRBV27
D gene: -
J gene: TRBJ1-2
clone size: -

CDR3 protein: CASSLGGGWSNTEAFF
CDR3 DNA: TGCGCCAGCAGCTTGGGTGGGGGGTGGTCTAACACTGAAGCTTTCTTT
V gene: TRBV5-1
D gene: -
J gene: TRBJ1-1
clone size: few

CDR3 protein: CASSLMRSSSEAFF
CDR3 DNA: TGTGCCAGCAGCTTGATGAGGTCTTCCTCTGAAGCTTTCTTT
V gene: TRBV7-2
D gene: -
J gene: TRBJ1-1
clone size: -

CDR3 protein: CASSLNLRSPLHF
CDR3 DNA: TGTGCCAGCAGCTTAAACTTACGTTCACCCCTCCACTTT
V gene: TRBV7-3
D gene: -
J gene: TRBJ1-6
clone size: -

CDR3 protein: CASRPGLGGETQYF
CDR3 DNA: TGTGCCAGCAGACCGGGACTAGGAGGGGAGACCCAGTACTTC
V gene: TRBV25-1
D gene: TRBD2
J gene: TRBJ2-5
clone size: -

CDR3 protein: CASSLNRDSYNEQFF
CDR3 DNA: TGTGCCAGCAGTCTTAACAGGGATTCCTACAATGAGCAGTTCTTC
V gene: TRBV27
D gene: -
J gene: TRBJ2-1
clone size: -

CDR3 protein: CASSSGTFEAFF
CDR3 DNA: TGTGCCAGCAGTTCCGGGACATTTGAAGCTTTCTTT
V gene: TRBV2
D gene: -
J gene: TRBJ1-1
clone size: -

CDR3 protein: CAWSTGNTIYF
CDR3 DNA: TGTGCCTGGAGTACGGGGAACACCATATATTTT
V gene: TRBV30
D gene: -
J gene: TRBJ1-3
clone size: -

CDR3 protein: CASSLGSGNSYEQYF
CDR3 DNA: TGTGCCAGCAGCTTAGGGAGTGGCAATTCGTACGAGCAGTACTTC
V gene: TRBV7-8
D gene: -
J gene: TRBJ2-7
clone size: -

CDR3 protein: CSVQGIDYGYTF
CDR3 DNA: TGCAGCGTTCAGGGAATCGACTATGGCTACACCTTC
V gene: TRBV29-1
D gene: -
J gene: TRBJ1-2
clone size: -

CDR3 protein: CASSGTRDYNEQFF
CDR3 DNA: TGCGCCAGCTCCGGGACTCGAGATTACAATGAGCAGTTCTTC
V gene: TRBV5-1
D gene: -
J gene: TRBJ2-1
clone size: -

CDR3 protein: CASSSTGGSYEQYF
CDR3 DNA: TGCGCCAGCAGCTCAACAGGGGGGTCCTACGAGCAGTACTTC
V gene: TRBV5-1
D gene: TRBD1
J gene: TRBJ2-7
clone size: -

CDR3 protein: CASSSGPGLSNEQFF
CDR3 DNA: TGTGCCAGCAGTTCAGGTCCGGGACTATCCAATGAGCAGTTCTTC
V gene: TRBV7-9
D gene: TRBD2
J gene: TRBJ2-1
clone size: -

CDR3 protein: CASSHKTAGGPGNEQFF
CDR3 DNA: TGTGCCAGCAGCCATAAAACAGCGGGAGGGCCAGGCAATGAGCAGTTCTTC
V gene: TRBV3-1/TRBV3-2
D gene: TRBD2
J gene: TRBJ2-1
clone size: -

CDR3 protein: CASSERGLQETQYF
CDR3 DNA: TGTGCCAGCAGTGAAAGGGGTCTGCAGGAGACCCAGTACTTC
V gene: TRBV2
D gene: -
J gene: TRBJ2-5
clone size: -

CDR3 protein: CASRQGADTDTQYF
CDR3 DNA: TGTGCCAGCCGACAGGGGGCGGACACAGATACGCAGTATTTT
V gene: TRBV11-3
D gene: TRBD1
J gene: TRBJ2-3
clone size: -

CDR3 protein: CASSQDGGLGQANYGYTF
CDR3 DNA: TGTGCCAGCAGCCAAGATGGAGGTTTGGGCCAAGCTAACTATGGCTACACCTTC
V gene: TRBV4-2
D gene: -
J gene: TRBJ1-2
clone size: -

CDR3 protein: CASSLWESGANVLTF
CDR3 DNA: TGTGCCAGCAGTTTATGGGAGTCTGGGGCCAACGTCCTGACTTTC
V gene: TRBV28
D gene: -
J gene: TRBJ2-6
clone size: many

CDR3 protein: CASSLVTSGSNEQFF
CDR3 DNA: TGCGCCAGCAGCTTGGTAACTAGCGGGAGTAATGAGCAGTTCTTC
V gene: TRBV5-1
D gene: TRBD2
J gene: TRBJ2-1
clone size: -

CDR3 protein: CASRPGQVYNEQFF
CDR3 DNA: TGTGCCAGCAGGCCGGGACAGGTATACAATGAGCAGTTCTTC
V gene: TRBV6-5
D gene: TRBD1
J gene: TRBJ2-1
clone size: -

CDR3 protein: CASSQGTGSYGYTF
CDR3 DNA: TGCGCCAGCAGCCAAGGTACAGGCAGCTATGGCTACACCTTC
V gene: TRBV4-1
D gene: -
J gene: TRBJ1-2
clone size: -

CDR3 protein: CASSLGASGANVLTF
CDR3 DNA: TGTGCCAGCAGCTTGGGAGCGTCTGGGGCCAACGTCCTGACTTTC
V gene: TRBV5-6
D gene: -
J gene: TRBJ2-6
clone size: -

CDR3 protein: CASSSRSGSGAGELFF
CDR3 DNA: TGTGCCAGCAGTTCTCGTAGCGGGAGTGGAGCCGGGGAGCTGTTTTTT
V gene: TRBV6-5
D gene: TRBD2
J gene: TRBJ2-2
clone size: -

CDR3 protein: CASSATGTGITEAFF
CDR3 DNA: TGTGCCAGCAGCGCTACTGGGACAGGGATCACTGAAGCTTTCTTT
V gene: TRBV7-9
D gene: TRBD1
J gene: TRBJ1-1
clone size: once

CDR3 protein: CASMAGTSADTQYF
CDR3 DNA: TGCGCCAGCATGGCAGGGACTAGCGCAGATACGCAGTATTTT
V gene: TRBV5-1
D gene: TRBD2
J gene: TRBJ2-3
clone size: -

CDR3 protein: CASSLQQGGGTEAFF
CDR3 DNA: TGTGCCAGCAGCCTACAACAGGGGGGAGGCACTGAAGCTTTCTTT
V gene: TRBV4-2
D gene: TRBD1
J gene: TRBJ1-1
clone size: -

CDR3 protein: CASSPVRGVTEAFF
CDR3 DNA: TGTGCCAGCAGCCCGGTCAGGGGTGTCACTGAAGCTTTCTTT
V gene: TRBV2
D gene: -
J gene: TRBJ1-1
clone size: -

CDR3 protein: CASNTGRGQGTEAFF
CDR3 DNA: TGTGCCAGCAACACAGGGAGGGGACAGGGCACTGAAGCTTTCTTT
V gene: TRBV3-1/TRBV3-2
D gene: TRBD1
J gene: TRBJ1-1
clone size: -

CDR3 protein: CASSDSPGAGAGELFF
CDR3 DNA: TGTGCCAGCAGTGACTCTCCAGGGGCTGGAGCCGGGGAGCTGTTTTTT
V gene: TRBV6-4
D gene: -
J gene: TRBJ2-2
clone size: -

CDR3 protein: CASIIETGGDSPLHF
CDR3 DNA: TGTGCCAGCATTATCGAGACAGGGGGTGATTCACCCCTCCACTTT
V gene: TRBV2
D gene: TRBD1
J gene: TRBJ1-6
clone size: -

CDR3 protein: CASSPSGTSPYNEQFF
CDR3 DNA: TGTGCCAGCAGCCCATCCGGGACTAGCCCCTACAATGAGCAGTTCTTC
V gene: TRBV3-1/TRBV3-2
D gene: TRBD2
J gene: TRBJ2-1
clone size: -

CDR3 protein: CASSSSGVPTYEQYF
CDR3 DNA: TGTGCCAGCAGCTCCAGCGGAGTACCGACCTACGAGCAGTACTTC
V gene: TRBV5-6
D gene: -
J gene: TRBJ2-7
clone size: -

CDR3 protein: CASSLGLTNGYTF
CDR3 DNA: TGTGCCAGCAGTTTAGGTCTCACTAATGGCTACACCTTC
V gene: TRBV12-3/TRBV12-4
D gene: -
J gene: TRBJ1-2
clone size: -

CDR3 protein: CASSPSGDNQPQHF
CDR3 DNA: TGTGCCAGCTCACCATCGGGAGACAATCAGCCCCAGCATTTT
V gene: TRBV18
D gene: -
J gene: TRBJ1-5
clone size: -

CDR3 protein: CASSETTGMYYEQYF
CDR3 DNA: TGTGCCAGCAGTGAGACCACGGGGATGTACTACGAGCAGTACTTC
V gene: TRBV25-1
D gene: -
J gene: TRBJ2-7
clone size: few

CDR3 protein: CAISGTGGGELFF
CDR3 DNA: TGTGCCATCAGCGGGACAGGGGGCGGGGAGCTGTTTTTT
V gene: TRBV10-3
D gene: TRBD1
J gene: TRBJ2-2
clone size: -

CDR3 protein: CASSPEDRQEVRANVLTF
CDR3 DNA: TGTGCCAGCTCACCAGAGGACAGGCAGGAGGTTCGGGCCAACGTCCTGACTTTC
V gene: TRBV18
D gene: TRBD1
J gene: TRBJ2-6
clone size: -

CDR3 protein: CASSLDRTGDEQYF
CDR3 DNA: TGTGCCAGCAGCTTAGATCGGACAGGGGACGAGCAGTACTTC
V gene: TRBV11-2
D gene: TRBD1
J gene: TRBJ2-7
clone size: -

CDR3 protein: CASSSAGVNTDTQYF
CDR3 DNA: TGCGCCAGCAGCTCCGCCGGGGTCAACACAGATACGCAGTATTTT
V gene: TRBV5-1
D gene: -
J gene: TRBJ2-3
clone size: -

CDR3 protein: CATSRGGEVTDTQYF
CDR3 DNA: TGTGCCACCAGCAGAGGGGGGGAGGTGACAGATACGCAGTATTTT
V gene: TRBV15
D gene: -
J gene: TRBJ2-3
clone size: once

CDR3 protein: CASSIAGRTEAFF
CDR3 DNA: TGTGCCAGTAGTATAGCAGGGAGGACTGAAGCTTTCTTT
V gene: TRBV19
D gene: -
J gene: TRBJ1-1
clone size: -

CDR3 protein: CASSVPGTGRETQYF
CDR3 DNA: TGTGCCAGCAGTGTCCCCGGGACAGGGCGAGAGACCCAGTACTTC
V gene: TRBV25-1
D gene: TRBD1
J gene: TRBJ2-5
clone size: -

CDR3 protein: CASSIGQFGETQYF
CDR3 DNA: TGTGCCAGTAGTATTGGGCAATTCGGAGAGACCCAGTACTTC
V gene: TRBV19
D gene: -
J gene: TRBJ2-5
clone size: -

CDR3 protein: CASSDEQDTSYGYTF
CDR3 DNA: TGTGCCAGCAGTGATGAGCAGGATACCTCATATGGCTACACCTTC
V gene: TRBV2
D gene: -
J gene: TRBJ1-2
clone size: many

CDR3 protein: CASSYSPLGTGKAFF
CDR3 DNA: TGTGCCAGCAGTTACTCCCCGCTGGGAACCGGGAAAGCTTTCTTT
V gene: TRBV6-2/TRBV6-3
D gene: -
J gene: TRBJ1-1
clone size: -

CDR3 protein: CASSQVLLESGTNYGYTF
CDR3 DNA: TGTGCCAGCAGCCAAGTGCTTCTGGAATCGGGTACTAACTATGGCTACACCTTC
V gene: TRBV4-2
D gene: -
J gene: TRBJ1-2
clone size: -

CDR3 protein: CASSHRTGGELAPF
CDR3 DNA: TGCGCCAGCAGTCATCGGACAGGGGGCGAATTAGCCCCCTTC
V gene: TRBV23-1
D gene: TRBD1
J gene: TRBJ1-2
clone size: once

CDR3 protein: CASSSLERVNEKLFF
CDR3 DNA: TGCGCCAGCAGCAGCCTAGAGCGGGTCAATGAAAAACTGTTTTTT
V gene: TRBV4-1
D gene: -
J gene: TRBJ1-4
clone size: few

CDR3 protein: CASSLEGVYEQYF
CDR3 DNA: TGCGCCAGCAGCTTGGAGGGAGTCTACGAGCAGTACTTC
V gene: TRBV5-1
D gene: -
J gene: TRBJ2-7
clone size: -

CDR3 protein: CASSSEALGYEQYF
CDR3 DNA: TGTGCCAGTAGTTCGGAGGCGTTGGGCTACGAGCAGTACTTC
V gene: TRBV19
D gene: -
J gene: TRBJ2-7
clone size: -

CDR3 protein: CASKDRGGSGANVLTF
CDR3 DNA: TGTGCCAGTAAGGACAGGGGTGGCTCTGGGGCCAACGTCCTGACTTTC
V gene: TRBV19
D gene: TRBD1
J gene: TRBJ2-6
clone size: -

CDR3 protein: CASSFNERDNRFF
CDR3 DNA: TGTGCCAGCAGTTTTAATGAAAGGGACAACCGGTTCTTC
V gene: TRBV12-3/TRBV12-4
D gene: -
J gene: TRBJ2-1
clone size: -

CDR3 protein: CASSRILGDEQFF
CDR3 DNA: TGTGCCAGCAGCCGTATTCTGGGCGATGAGCAGTTCTTC
V gene: TRBV11-1
D gene: -
J gene: TRBJ2-1
clone size: -

CDR3 protein: CATSGRGGSGGWDTQYF
CDR3 DNA: TGTGCCACCAGCGGAAGGGGGGGTTCGGGCGGTTGGGATACGCAGTATTTT
V gene: TRBV15
D gene: -
J gene: TRBJ2-3
clone size: -

CDR3 protein: CASSTQGDTQYF
CDR3 DNA: TGTGCCAGCAGCACGCAGGGGGATACGCAGTATTTT
V gene: TRBV5-5
D gene: -
J gene: TRBJ2-3
clone size: -